This TCR beta chain was profiled in a study of lymphopenia after photon versus proton radiotherapy. The method was immunoSEQ multiplex PCR; TCRdb's version includes in-frame clones alone and lacks a portion of them. The sample holds tens of thousands of clones, roughly 93% seen once. Study-level findings and limits: Relative stability marked proton patients; photon patients lost diversity and naive cells. Better survival with proton therapy was suggested as possible, not demonstrated. After the lymphocyte nadir, photon-treated repertoires showed oligoclonal expansion, especially of CD8+ Temra cells. In patients who died, overall survival fell as post-nadir TCR diversity dropped more.

A single count supports this clone. The antigen is not known. The CDR3 has 14 amino acids. The germline CDR1 and CDR2 sequences are SGHRS and YFSETQ. After removal of 2 bases from V and 0 bases from J, the junction contained 2 bases not matched to a gene. The sequencing used peripheral blood, collected from a patient treated with photon-based radiotherapy. The V and J genes are TRBV5-1 and TRBJ2-7, with 7 bases fitting TRBD2. The sequence came from an older woman with pancreatic cancer. This chain's CDR3 is CASSFRGSSYEQYF. CDR3 coding DNA: TGCGCCAGCAGCTTCCGCGGGAGCTCCTACGAGCAGTACTTC.